The 30 T cell receptor beta chains listed next were all sequenced from one sample in a study of blood T cell repertoires in COVID-19. Sequencing used immunoSEQ multiplex PCR; TCRdb keeps in-frame clones, though not all of them. The data hold roughly 110,000 clones, with around four fifths observed a single time. Source material: peripheral blood. These receptors all stem from a man aged 65 to 79 with acute or convalescent COVID-19.

The rearrangement uses TRBV6-1 and TRBJ2-1; tentatively, D is TRBD2 (5 bases). Germline V gives CDR1 MNHNS, CDR2 SASEGT. The CDR3 loop spans 14 amino acids. Deletions cut 2 bases from V and 10 bases from J, with 15 bases between. This CDR3 reads CASSERGARGEQFF. The CDR3 DNA reads as TGTGCCAGCAGTGAACGAGGAGCCCGAGGGGAGCAGTTCTTC.

CDR3 residues: CASSRDRRGLVADTQYF. The CDR3 region has the DNA TGTGCCAGCAGCCGGGACAGAAGGGGACTAGTTGCAGATACGCAGTATTTT. V gene TRBV4-2 combines with J gene TRBJ2-3; tentatively, D is TRBD2 (8 bases). The CDR3 has 17 amino acids. The V gene's germline CDR1 is LGHNA and CDR2 YNFKEQ. Trimming cost V 4 bases and J 4 bases, with 21 bases left between them.

This clone appeared a single time. The chain joins TRBV5-1 to TRBJ2-1, with D possibly matching TRBD2 (6 bases). V was shortened by 7 bases and J by 0 bases, with 8 bases between the two germline ends. Germline V gene data show CDR1 as SGHRS and CDR2 as YFSETQ. This CDR3 is built from 13 residues. The CDR3 nucleotides are TGCGCCAGCTCTAGCGCCTCCTACAATGAGCAGTTCTTC. Residues: CASSSASYNEQFF.

V is TRBV5-1 and J is TRBJ2-3; TRBD2 agrees at 7 bases. The CDR3 totals 17 residues. CDR1 SGHRS and CDR2 YFSETQ come from the germline V gene. With 0 bases clipped from V and 1 base from J, the junction kept 8 bases outside the gene matches. DNA of the CDR3: TGCGCCAGCAGCTTGGCCGGGGGGAACCTCGGCACAGATACGCAGTATTTT. Amino acid sequence: CASSLAGGNLGTDTQYF.

The chain links TRBV18 to TRBJ2-3; tentative D call: TRBD2 (5 bases). The CDR3 is 16 residues long. Germline lookup yields CDR1 KGHSH and CDR2 LQKENI. V was shortened by 3 bases and J by 2 bases, with 15 bases between the two germline ends. The CDR3 bases are TGTGCCAGCTCACCGGTGGCGGAGGACCTCACAGATACGCAGTATTTT. This sequence encodes CASSPVAEDLTDTQYF.

The chain employs TRBV6-6 and TRBJ1-5, with no clear D. The V gene lost 4 bases and the J gene lost 7 bases, with 11 bases spanning the gap. The CDR3 contains 13 residues. CDR1 is MNHNY and CDR2 is SVGAGI in the germline V gene (reference sequence). The CDR3 coding sequence is TGTGCCAGCAGTTTTTCAGTTGAACAGCCCCAGCATTTT. It translates to CASSFSVEQPQHF.

This CDR3 is CASSQVLGDRGSSNQPQHF. CDR3 DNA sequence: TGCGCCAGCAGCCAAGTTTTGGGGGACAGGGGGTCTAGCAATCAGCCCCAGCATTTT. The gene calls are TRBV4-1 and TRBJ1-5; TRBD1 matches 11 bases. CDR1 MGHRA and CDR2 YSYEKL come from the germline V gene. V trimming: 1 base; J trimming: 0 bases; junction bases outside the gene matches: 8. This CDR3 contains 19 residues.

The rearrangement uses TRBV23-1 and TRBJ2-5, with 15 bases lining up with TRBD2. TRBV23-1 qualifies as an ORF whose function is uncertain. The CDR3 is 20 residues long. The V segment lost 3 bases and the J segment 2 bases; nucleotides outside the gene matches: 13. The CDR3 DNA is TGCGCCAGCAGTCAGGTCGACAGGGGACTAGCGGGAGGTGATCAAGAGACCCAGTACTTC. Amino acid sequence: CASSQVDRGLAGGDQETQYF.

The CDR3 protein is CASSLVTGAAGELFF. The CDR3 bases are TGCGCCAGCAGCTTGGTTACAGGCGCCGCCGGGGAGCTGTTTTTT. The chain is built from TRBV5-1 and TRBJ2-2, with D possibly TRBD1 on 5 matching bases. The germline gives CDR1 SGHRS, CDR2 YFSETQ. V lost 0 bases to trimming and J lost 6 bases, with 12 bases between them. The CDR3 runs to 15 residues.

V usage is TRBV24-1 and J usage is TRBJ2-1; 11 bases are a match to TRBD2. The CDR3 totals 17 residues. With V trimmed by 3 bases and J by 4 bases, 7 bases remained unmatched. Germline CDR1 reads KGHDR; CDR2 reads SFDVKD. CDR3 DNA: TGTGCCACCAGTGATCCGGATACTAGCGGGAGATACAATGAGCAGTTCTTC. Protein sequence: CATSDPDTSGRYNEQFF.

The J gene is TRBJ1-1, the V gene TRBV27; D is unresolved. There are 14 residues in the CDR3. Germline V lookup: CDR1 MNHEY, CDR2 SMNVEV (reference sequence). Between the trimmed V and J ends, which lost 4 bases and 7 bases, there was a span of 16 bases. Here the CDR3 DNA reads TGTGCCAGCAGTTCATTCGAGTTTACTGGTGAAGCTTTCTTT. Translated: CASSSFEFTGEAFF.

This clone appeared once. This rearrangement joins TRBV11-2 to TRBJ1-2; 9 bases match TRBD1. Germline V gene lookup returns CDR1 SGHAT and CDR2 FQNNGV. The CDR3 is 13 amino acids. The trim removed 7 bases at V and 8 bases at J, leaving 8 bases unmatched. The CDR3 region is CASTPQGAGGYTF. For the CDR3, the DNA is TGTGCCAGCACCCCACAGGGGGCCGGCGGCTACACCTTC.

The chain joins TRBV3-1 (or the pseudogene TRBV3-2) to TRBJ1-2; TRBD1 might be the D (6 bases). V lost 3 bases and J lost 8, with 10 bases in between. CDR1 and CDR2 from the germline V gene are LGHDT and YNNKEL (reference sequence). This CDR3 has 12 amino acids. CDR3 in amino acids: CASSQGARGYTF. DNA of the CDR3: TGTGCCAGCAGCCAGGGGGCGCGGGGCTACACCTTC.

This chain joins TRBV12-3 or TRBV12-4 and TRBJ2-7; D gene ambiguous. The length of the CDR3 is 13 residues. Deletions cut 4 bases from V and 5 bases from J, with 12 bases between. DNA of the CDR3: TGTGCCAGCAGTTCTAGTTGGCCGAACGAGCAGTACTTC. Translated: CASSSSWPNEQYF.

The chain joins TRBV4-1 to TRBJ1-5; D call uncertain. Looked up from germline, CDR1 is MGHRA and CDR2 is YSYEKL. The germline V and J ends were trimmed by 1 base and 3 bases, with 13 bases remaining between them. There are 16 residues in the CDR3. In DNA form, the CDR3 reads TGCGCCAGCAGCCAAGGCGGGTCGGCACTCAATCAGCCCCAGCATTTT. It codes for CASSQGGSALNQPQHF.

This chain links TRBV5-1 with TRBJ2-7; 8 bases agree with TRBD2. Per germline, CDR1 SGHRS and CDR2 YFSETQ. V lost 3 bases to trimming and J lost 2 bases; unmatched junction nucleotides: 7. CDR3 size: 15 residues. The CDR3 coding sequence is TGCGCCAGCAGCTCTTCCGGGGGGGTTCCCTACGAGCAGTACTTC. Translated: CASSSSGGVPYEQYF.

The V call is TRBV4-2, the J call TRBJ2-1; 8 bases align to TRBD1. Trimming cost V 0 bases and J 9 bases; bases outside gene matches: 4. This CDR3 has 14 residues. The germline V gene encodes CDR1 LGHNA and CDR2 YNFKEQ. CDR3 DNA: TGTGCCAGCAGCCAAGATCAGGGGGCCGTTGAGCAGTTCTTC. This gives the protein CASSQDQGAVEQFF.

The chain uses TRBV28 and TRBJ1-1, with no clear D. The CDR3 sequence is 12 residues long. Germline V gene sequence: CDR1 MDHEN, CDR2 SYDVKM. V lost 4 bases, J lost 1 base, and 4 bases lay in between. The CDR3 bases are TGTGCCAGCAGTTCCCGGAACACTGAAGCTTTCTTT. This encodes CASSSRNTEAFF.

The V gene is TRBV19, the J gene TRBJ2-6; no reliable D call. V gave up 3 bases and J gave up 0 bases, with 6 bases separating them. This CDR3 has 15 residues. Looked up from germline, CDR1 is LNHDA and CDR2 is SQIVND (reference sequence). CDR3 in DNA: TGTGCCAGTAGTATTGCGGTCTCTGGGGCCAACGTCCTGACTTTC. This sequence encodes CASSIAVSGANVLTF.

This clone was counted between two and nine times. The CDR3 protein is CASSLAPRDNTYGYTF. For the CDR3, the DNA is TGCGCCAGCAGCTTGGCCCCCCGGGACAATACCTATGGCTACACCTTC. The V call is TRBV5-1, the J call TRBJ1-2, with D perhaps matching TRBD1 (6 bases). Germline V CDR1 and CDR2: SGHRS, YFSETQ. Trimming shortened V by 0 bases and J by 4 bases, and 16 bases separated the two germline ends. The CDR3 extends over 16 amino acids.

The chain joins TRBV28 to TRBJ1-2, with unresolved D. The CDR3 is 14 residues long. Per the germline V gene, CDR1 is MDHEN and CDR2 is SYDVKM. Trimming removed 2 bases at V and 4 bases at J, with 11 bases between. Written as DNA, the CDR3 is TGTGCCAGCAGTTTAGTGCAGGCGCTCTATGGCTACACCTTC. Encoded protein: CASSLVQALYGYTF.

V usage is TRBV5-1 and J usage is TRBJ2-1; 10 bases line up with TRBD2. The CDR3 is made up of 14 amino acids. Looked up from germline, CDR1 is SGHRS and CDR2 is YFSETQ. Trimming took 8 bases from V and 7 from J; bases not matched to a gene: 9. The CDR3 DNA reads TGCGCCAGTGGAAGCGGGGGGGCCGATAATGAGCAGTTCTTC. It is translated as CASGSGGADNEQFF.

The chain links TRBV6-5 to TRBJ1-2; TRBD1 matches 9 bases. In germline, CDR1 is MNHEY, CDR2 SVGAGI. The V and J ends lost 7 bases and 4 bases, in that order; junction bases with no gene match: 10. The CDR3 loop spans 15 amino acids. The CDR3 region has the DNA TGTGCCAGCATAGATCCGGGACAGGGAGTCTATGGCTACACCTTC. This codes for CASIDPGQGVYGYTF.

The chain recombines TRBV5-1 with TRBJ1-2; tentative D call: TRBD1 (5 bases). The length of the CDR3 is 14 residues. V was cut by 7 bases and J by 8 bases, with 21 bases left in between. Germline CDR1 is SGHRS and CDR2 is YFSETQ. The CDR3 nucleotides are TGCGCCAGCGGGGGAGCCGGGAGATCTAGCGGCTACACCTTC. It codes for CASGGAGRSSGYTF.

The J gene is TRBJ2-2, the V gene TRBV10-1; TRBD2 aligns across 8 bases. Germline CDR1 reads WNHNN; CDR2 reads SYGVQD (reference sequence). The CDR3 is made up of 13 amino acids. With V trimmed by 7 bases and J by 6 bases, 4 bases remained unmatched. The CDR3 sequence: CASTYGGAGELFF. For the CDR3, the DNA is TGCGCCAGCACCTACGGGGGGGCCGGGGAGCTGTTTTTT.

The chain carries TRBV29-1 and TRBJ1-1; 7 bases line up with TRBD1. This CDR3 region has 13 residues. Germline V gene sequence: CDR1 SQVTM, CDR2 ANQGSEA. The V and J ends lost 6 bases and 8 bases, in that order; junction bases with no gene match: 12. The CDR3 reads CSVQTGPTQEAFF. For the CDR3, the DNA is TGCAGCGTCCAGACAGGGCCTACCCAAGAAGCTTTCTTT.

The chain uses TRBV7-9 and TRBJ2-1; 9 nucleotides match TRBD2. This CDR3 has 14 amino acids. Germline V gene lookup returns CDR1 SEHNR and CDR2 FQNEAQ (reference sequence). The junction had 0 bases not matched to a gene; V was cut back by 2 bases and J by 4 bases. The CDR3: CASSLLAGYNEQFF. CDR3 nucleotide sequence: TGTGCCAGCAGCTTACTAGCGGGGTACAATGAGCAGTTCTTC.

The rearrangement joins TRBV24-1 to TRBJ2-1, with D hard to call. Trimming removed 5 bases from V and 4 bases from J, with 14 bases in between. CDR1 and CDR2 from the germline V gene are KGHDR and SFDVKD. This CDR3 comprises 15 residues. This chain's CDR3 is CATSVLVNSYNEQFF. The CDR3 DNA is TGTGCCACCAGTGTTTTAGTAAATAGTTACAATGAGCAGTTCTTC.

The rearrangement uses TRBV7-3 and TRBJ1-1; D is ambiguous. Between the trimmed V and J ends, which lost 4 bases and 1 base, there was a span of 7 bases. The CDR3 is 13 residues long. Germline CDR1 reads SGHTA; CDR2 reads FQGTGA. CDR3 sequence: CASSSQENTEAFF. Written as DNA, the CDR3 is TGTGCCAGCAGCTCACAAGAGAACACTGAAGCTTTCTTT.

V is TRBV5-6 and J is TRBJ1-2; TRBD1 matches 9 bases. Per the germline V gene, CDR1 is SGHDT and CDR2 is YYEEEE. The CDR3 consists of 14 residues. With 4 bases clipped from V and 7 bases from J, the junction kept 8 bases outside the gene matches. Here the CDR3 reads CASSENRGLGGYTF. The CDR3 DNA reads as TGTGCCAGCAGCGAGAACAGGGGGCTAGGTGGCTACACCTTC.